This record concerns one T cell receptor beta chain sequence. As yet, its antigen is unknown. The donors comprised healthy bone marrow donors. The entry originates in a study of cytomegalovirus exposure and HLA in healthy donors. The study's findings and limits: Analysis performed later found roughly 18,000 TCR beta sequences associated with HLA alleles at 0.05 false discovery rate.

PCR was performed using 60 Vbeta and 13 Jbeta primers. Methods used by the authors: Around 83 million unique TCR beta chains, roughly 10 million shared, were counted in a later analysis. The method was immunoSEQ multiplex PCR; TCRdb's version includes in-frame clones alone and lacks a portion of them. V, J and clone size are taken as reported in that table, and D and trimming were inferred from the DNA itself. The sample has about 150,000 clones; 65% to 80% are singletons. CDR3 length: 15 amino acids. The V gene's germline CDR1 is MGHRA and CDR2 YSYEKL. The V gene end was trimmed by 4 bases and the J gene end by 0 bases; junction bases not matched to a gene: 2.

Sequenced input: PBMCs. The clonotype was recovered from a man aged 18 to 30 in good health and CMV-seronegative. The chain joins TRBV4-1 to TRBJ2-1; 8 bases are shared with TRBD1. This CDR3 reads CASSRGQGSYNEQFF. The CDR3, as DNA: TGCGCCAGCAGCCGTGGACAGGGCTCCTACAATGAGCAGTTCTTC.